A selection of T cell receptor beta chains follows, all from one sample in a study of T cell responses to AZD1222 COVID-19 vaccine. Generated by immunoSEQ multiplex PCR, the TCRdb table keeps only in-frame clones and is missing some. There are nearly 90,000 clones in the sample; 89% occur only once, and roughly 5% lies in the top ten. Source: peripheral blood, taken 28 days after the second AZD1222 dose. These receptors were collected from an adult who received the AZD1222 COVID-19 vaccine. Both conserved end residues are part of each CDR3. The D gene is left open where the match is weak. Only some rows state a clone size, as once, few, many or a class for expanded clones.

clone_size: once
v_call: TRBV5-5
j_call: TRBJ2-7
d_call: NA
cdr3_aa: CASSQYGTSSYEQYF
cdr3_nt: TGTGCCAGCAGCCAATATGGGACAAGCTCCTACGAGCAGTACTTC

clone_size: NA
v_call: TRBV7-9
j_call: TRBJ2-1
d_call: NA
cdr3_aa: CASSLATVTYNEQFF
cdr3_nt: TGTGCCAGCAGCTTAGCGACTGTGACCTACAATGAGCAGTTCTTC

clone_size: NA
v_call: TRBV3-1/TRBV3-2
j_call: TRBJ1-6
d_call: NA
cdr3_aa: CASSRRQRNSPLHF
cdr3_nt: TGTGCCAGCAGCCGAAGACAGAGGAATTCACCCCTCCACTTT

clone_size: NA
v_call: TRBV19
j_call: TRBJ1-5
d_call: NA
cdr3_aa: CASSTADRSRQPQHF
cdr3_nt: TGTGCCAGTAGTACCGCAGACAGGTCTCGTCAGCCCCAGCATTTT

clone_size: NA
v_call: TRBV5-1
j_call: TRBJ1-6
d_call: NA
cdr3_aa: CASSRNTDRNYNSPLHF
cdr3_nt: TGCGCCAGCAGCCGGAATACAGACAGGAACTATAATTCACCCCTCCACTTT

clone_size: once
v_call: TRBV27
j_call: TRBJ1-5
d_call: TRBD1
cdr3_aa: CASRGQGIVWSNQPQHF
cdr3_nt: TGTGCCAGCAGAGGACAGGGAATAGTTTGGAGCAATCAGCCCCAGCATTTT

clone_size: once
v_call: TRBV28
j_call: TRBJ1-4
d_call: NA
cdr3_aa: CASRGQKLFF
cdr3_nt: TGTGCCAGCAGGGGGCAAAAACTGTTTTTT

clone_size: once
v_call: TRBV6-5
j_call: TRBJ2-3
d_call: TRBD2
cdr3_aa: CASSLSIWTSQDTQYF
cdr3_nt: TGTGCCAGCAGTTTGTCGATTTGGACTAGCCAAGATACGCAGTATTTT

clone_size: NA
v_call: TRBV4-3
j_call: TRBJ1-2
d_call: NA
cdr3_aa: CASSQDLGTENYGYTF
cdr3_nt: TGCGCCAGCAGCCAAGACCTAGGGACCGAAAACTATGGCTACACCTTC

clone_size: NA
v_call: TRBV28
j_call: TRBJ2-5
d_call: NA
cdr3_aa: CASSAPPIQETQYF
cdr3_nt: TGTGCCAGCAGTGCGCCGCCTATCCAAGAGACCCAGTACTTC

clone_size: NA
v_call: TRBV28
j_call: TRBJ1-5
d_call: TRBD1
cdr3_aa: CASRPGGSNQPQHF
cdr3_nt: TGTGCCAGCAGACCAGGGGGGAGCAATCAGCCCCAGCATTTT

clone_size: NA
v_call: TRBV7-9
j_call: TRBJ1-2
d_call: NA
cdr3_aa: CASSLLTLRNSYGYTF
cdr3_nt: TGTGCCAGCAGCTTACTAACACTCAGAAACAGCTATGGCTACACCTTC

clone_size: NA
v_call: TRBV5-3
j_call: TRBJ2-3
d_call: TRBD2
cdr3_aa: CARRSGTSGGVSSTDTQYF
cdr3_nt: TGTGCCAGAAGGTCCGGGACTAGCGGGGGAGTCTCCAGCACAGATACGCAGTATTTT

clone_size: NA
v_call: TRBV7-7
j_call: TRBJ2-1
d_call: TRBD1
cdr3_aa: CASSPGTGVDNEQFF
cdr3_nt: TGTGCCAGCAGCCCCGGGACAGGGGTCGACAATGAGCAGTTCTTC

clone_size: NA
v_call: TRBV27
j_call: TRBJ1-5
d_call: NA
cdr3_aa: CASSPNNPGGGQPQHF
cdr3_nt: TGTGCCAGCAGCCCCAACAACCCGGGGGGCGGTCAGCCCCAGCATTTT

clone_size: NA
v_call: TRBV24-1
j_call: TRBJ2-7
d_call: NA
cdr3_aa: CATSDPPTGHEQYF
cdr3_nt: TGTGCCACCAGTGATCCCCCGACAGGCCACGAGCAGTACTTC

clone_size: NA
v_call: TRBV29-1
j_call: TRBJ1-5
d_call: TRBD1
cdr3_aa: CSVWEGGSQPQHF
cdr3_nt: TGCAGCGTGTGGGAAGGGGGCTCTCAGCCCCAGCATTTT

clone_size: NA
v_call: TRBV5-4
j_call: TRBJ1-2
d_call: TRBD1
cdr3_aa: CASSLRTGNGYTF
cdr3_nt: TGTGCCAGCAGCCTAAGGACAGGGAATGGCTACACCTTC

clone_size: NA
v_call: TRBV7-2
j_call: TRBJ1-2
d_call: NA
cdr3_aa: CASSFSSVGYTF
cdr3_nt: TGTGCCAGCAGCTTCTCGTCGGTTGGCTACACCTTC

clone_size: NA
v_call: TRBV12-3/TRBV12-4
j_call: TRBJ1-1
d_call: NA
cdr3_aa: CASSRTGFTEAFF
cdr3_nt: TGTGCCAGCAGTCGAACAGGCTTCACTGAAGCTTTCTTT

clone_size: NA
v_call: TRBV6-5
j_call: TRBJ2-3
d_call: NA
cdr3_aa: CASSSTVDTDTQYF
cdr3_nt: TGTGCCAGCAGTTCGACAGTGGACACAGATACGCAGTATTTT

clone_size: NA
v_call: TRBV4-3
j_call: TRBJ1-5
d_call: NA
cdr3_aa: CASSQDPAGYQPQHF
cdr3_nt: TGCGCCAGCAGCCAAGACCCAGCAGGGTATCAGCCCCAGCATTTT

clone_size: NA
v_call: TRBV3-1/TRBV3-2
j_call: TRBJ1-5
d_call: TRBD1
cdr3_aa: CASSQGGQGGSQHF
cdr3_nt: TGTGCCAGCAGCCAAGGTGGACAGGGTGGCTCTCAGCATTTT

clone_size: NA
v_call: TRBV29-1
j_call: TRBJ1-6
d_call: NA
cdr3_aa: CSAGNHNSPLHF
cdr3_nt: TGCAGCGCCGGGAACCATAATTCACCCCTCCACTTT

clone_size: NA
v_call: TRBV19
j_call: TRBJ1-5
d_call: NA
cdr3_aa: CASSIVPAQPQHF
cdr3_nt: TGTGCCAGTAGTATAGTCCCCGCTCAGCCCCAGCATTTT

clone_size: NA
v_call: TRBV7-2
j_call: TRBJ2-7
d_call: NA
cdr3_aa: CASSLVGSDEQYF
cdr3_nt: TGTGCCAGCAGCTTAGTGGGGTCAGACGAGCAGTACTTC

clone_size: NA
v_call: TRBV6-5
j_call: TRBJ2-1
d_call: TRBD2
cdr3_aa: CASSYYGGVNEQFF
cdr3_nt: TGTGCCAGCAGTTACTACGGGGGGGTCAATGAGCAGTTCTTC

clone_size: NA
v_call: TRBV2
j_call: TRBJ1-2
d_call: NA
cdr3_aa: CASSEAGGWVPGGYGYTF
cdr3_nt: TGTGCCAGCAGTGAAGCGGGGGGCTGGGTCCCCGGGGGCTATGGCTACACCTTC